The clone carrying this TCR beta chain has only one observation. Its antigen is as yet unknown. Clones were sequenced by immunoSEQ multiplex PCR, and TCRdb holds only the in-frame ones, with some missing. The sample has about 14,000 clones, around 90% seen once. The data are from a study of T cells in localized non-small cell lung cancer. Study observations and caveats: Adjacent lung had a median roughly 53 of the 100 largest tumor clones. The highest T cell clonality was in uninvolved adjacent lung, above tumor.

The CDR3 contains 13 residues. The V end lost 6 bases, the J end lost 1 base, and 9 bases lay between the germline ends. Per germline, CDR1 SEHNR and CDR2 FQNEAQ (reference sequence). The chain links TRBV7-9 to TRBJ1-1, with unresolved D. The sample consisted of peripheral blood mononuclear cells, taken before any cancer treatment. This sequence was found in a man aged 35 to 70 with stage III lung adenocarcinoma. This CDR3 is CASRSGRNTEAFF. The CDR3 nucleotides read TGTGCCAGCAGGTCCGGGAGGAACACTGAAGCTTTCTTT.